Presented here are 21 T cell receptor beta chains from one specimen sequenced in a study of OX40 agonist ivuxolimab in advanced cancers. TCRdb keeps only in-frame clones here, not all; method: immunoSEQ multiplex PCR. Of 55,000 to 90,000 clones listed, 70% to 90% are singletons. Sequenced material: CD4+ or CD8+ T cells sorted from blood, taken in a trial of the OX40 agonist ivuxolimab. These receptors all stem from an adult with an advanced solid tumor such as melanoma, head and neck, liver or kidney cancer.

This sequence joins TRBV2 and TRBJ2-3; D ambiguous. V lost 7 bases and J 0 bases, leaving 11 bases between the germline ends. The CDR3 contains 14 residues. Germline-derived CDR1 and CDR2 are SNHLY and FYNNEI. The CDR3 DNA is TGTGCCAGCAACTCGGCTAGGAGCACAGATACGCAGTATTTT. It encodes CASNSARSTDTQYF.

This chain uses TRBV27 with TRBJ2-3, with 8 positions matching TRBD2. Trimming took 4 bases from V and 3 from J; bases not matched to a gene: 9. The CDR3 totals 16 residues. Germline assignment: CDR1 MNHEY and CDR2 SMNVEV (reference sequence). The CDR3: CASSSLGGRSTDTQYF. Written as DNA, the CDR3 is TGTGCCAGCAGTTCCCTTGGCGGGAGGTCTACAGATACGCAGTATTTT.

In nucleotides, the CDR3 is TGTGCCAGCAGTGAACAGGGATTTAGCAATCAGCCCCAGCATTTT. This codes for CASSEQGFSNQPQHF. V and J are TRBV2 and TRBJ1-5; possibly TRBD1 for D (5 bases). The germline gives CDR1 SNHLY, CDR2 FYNNEI. V shed 2 bases and J shed 0 bases, with 8 bases lying between them. The CDR3 covers 15 residues.

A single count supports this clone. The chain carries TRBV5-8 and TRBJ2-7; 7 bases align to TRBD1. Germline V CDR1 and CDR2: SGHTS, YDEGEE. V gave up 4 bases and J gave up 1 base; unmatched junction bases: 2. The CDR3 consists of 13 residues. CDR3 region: CASSHRGSYEQYF. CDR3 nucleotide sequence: TGTGCCAGCAGCCACAGGGGATCCTACGAGCAGTACTTC.

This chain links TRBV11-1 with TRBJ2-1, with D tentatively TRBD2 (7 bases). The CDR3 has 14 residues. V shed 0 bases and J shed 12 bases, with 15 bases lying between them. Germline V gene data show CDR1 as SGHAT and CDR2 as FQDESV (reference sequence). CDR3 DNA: TGTGCCAGCAGCTTAGCCCGGGGGGCCGTTAGGCAGTTCTTC. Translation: CASSLARGAVRQFF.

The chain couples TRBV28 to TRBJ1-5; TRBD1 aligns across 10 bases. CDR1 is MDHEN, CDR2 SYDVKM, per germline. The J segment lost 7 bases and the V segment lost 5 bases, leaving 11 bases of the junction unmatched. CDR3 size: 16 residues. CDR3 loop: CASSPTGTGVRQPQHF. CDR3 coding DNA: TGTGCCAGCAGTCCTACCGGGACAGGGGTGCGGCAGCCCCAGCATTTT.

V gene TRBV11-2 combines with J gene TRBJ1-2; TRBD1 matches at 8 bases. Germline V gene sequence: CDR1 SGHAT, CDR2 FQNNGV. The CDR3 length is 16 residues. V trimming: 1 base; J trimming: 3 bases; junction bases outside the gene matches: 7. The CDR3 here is CASSLGTSGGHYGYTF. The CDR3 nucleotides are TGTGCCAGCAGCTTAGGAACGTCAGGGGGCCACTATGGCTACACCTTC.

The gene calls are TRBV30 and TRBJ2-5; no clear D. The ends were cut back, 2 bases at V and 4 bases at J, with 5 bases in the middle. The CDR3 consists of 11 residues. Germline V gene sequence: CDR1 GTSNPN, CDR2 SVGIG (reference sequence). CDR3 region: CAWSPSETQYF. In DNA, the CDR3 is TGTGCCTGGAGTCCCTCAGAGACCCAGTACTTC.

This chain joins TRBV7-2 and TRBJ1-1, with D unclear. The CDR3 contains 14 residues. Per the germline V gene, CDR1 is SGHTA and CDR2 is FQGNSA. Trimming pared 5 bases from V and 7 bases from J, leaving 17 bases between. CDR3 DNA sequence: TGTGCCAGCAGCCCAATCCTCATCCGAGTTGAAGCTTTCTTT. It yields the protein CASSPILIRVEAFF.

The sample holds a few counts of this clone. The CDR3, as DNA: TGTGCCAGCAGCTTAGGAGAGAATTCACCCCTCCACTTT. Amino acids: CASSLGENSPLHF. The rearrangement links TRBV7-9 to TRBJ1-6; no firm D call. The CDR3 is 13 amino acids. V lost 1 base and J 7 bases, leaving 5 bases between the germline ends. Germline assignment: CDR1 SEHNR and CDR2 FQNEAQ (reference sequence).

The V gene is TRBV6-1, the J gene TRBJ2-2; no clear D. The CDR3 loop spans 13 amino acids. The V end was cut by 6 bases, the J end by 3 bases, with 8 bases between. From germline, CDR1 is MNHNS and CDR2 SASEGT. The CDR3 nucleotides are TGTGCCAGCAGACGTCTAGACACCGGGGAGCTGTTTTTT. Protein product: CASRRLDTGELFF.

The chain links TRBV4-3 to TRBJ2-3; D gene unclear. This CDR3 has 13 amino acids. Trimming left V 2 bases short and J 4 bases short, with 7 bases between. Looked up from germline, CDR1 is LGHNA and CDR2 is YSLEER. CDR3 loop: CASSQLNADTQYF. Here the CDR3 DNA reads TGCGCCAGCAGCCAACTTAATGCAGATACGCAGTATTTT.

As DNA, the CDR3 is TGTGCCTGGAGTGCCGGGCTAACCGGGGCCAACGTCCTGACTTTC. Encoded protein: CAWSAGLTGANVLTF. The chain employs TRBV30 and TRBJ2-6; D is unclear. V gave up 1 base and J gave up 4 bases, with 11 bases separating them. There are 15 residues in the CDR3. The germline CDR1 and CDR2 sequences are GTSNPN and SVGIG (reference sequence).

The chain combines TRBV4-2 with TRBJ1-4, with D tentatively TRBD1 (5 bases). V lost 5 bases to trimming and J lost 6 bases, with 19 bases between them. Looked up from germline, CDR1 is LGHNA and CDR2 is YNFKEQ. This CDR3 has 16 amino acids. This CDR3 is CASSSNAGRSDEKLFF. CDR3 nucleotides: TGTGCCAGCAGCTCCAACGCAGGGAGGTCCGATGAAAAACTGTTTTTT.

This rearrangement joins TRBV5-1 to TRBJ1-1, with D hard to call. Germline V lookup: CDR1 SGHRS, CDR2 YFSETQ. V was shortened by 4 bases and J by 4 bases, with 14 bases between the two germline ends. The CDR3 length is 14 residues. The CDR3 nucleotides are TGCGCCAGCAGCCCGGCCAGTCGTATCACTGAAGCTTTCTTT. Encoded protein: CASSPASRITEAFF.

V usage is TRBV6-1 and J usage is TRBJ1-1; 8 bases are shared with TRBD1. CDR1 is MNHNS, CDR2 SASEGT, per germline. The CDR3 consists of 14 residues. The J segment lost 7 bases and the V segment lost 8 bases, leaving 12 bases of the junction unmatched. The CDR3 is CASLALGQVSEAFF. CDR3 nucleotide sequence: TGTGCCAGCTTAGCCCTGGGACAGGTTAGTGAAGCTTTCTTT.

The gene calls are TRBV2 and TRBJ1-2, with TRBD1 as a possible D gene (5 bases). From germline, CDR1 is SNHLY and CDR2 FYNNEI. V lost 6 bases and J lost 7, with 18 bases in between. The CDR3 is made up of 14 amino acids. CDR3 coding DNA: TGTGCCAGCAGGGTCCCCGGGGGATCCGGTGGCTACACCTTC. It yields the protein CASRVPGGSGGYTF.

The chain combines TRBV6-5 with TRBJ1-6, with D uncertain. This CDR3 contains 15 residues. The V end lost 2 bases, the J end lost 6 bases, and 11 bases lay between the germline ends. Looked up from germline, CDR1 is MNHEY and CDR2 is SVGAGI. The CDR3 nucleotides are TGTGCCAGCAGTTACGCCTCGGGGAGTAATTCACCCCTCCACTTT. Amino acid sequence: CASSYASGSNSPLHF.

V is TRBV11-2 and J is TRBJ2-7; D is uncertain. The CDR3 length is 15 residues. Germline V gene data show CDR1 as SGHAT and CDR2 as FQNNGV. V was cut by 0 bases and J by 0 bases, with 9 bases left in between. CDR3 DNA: TGTGCCAGCAGCTTAGAAGGGCTAGACTCCTACGAGCAGTACTTC. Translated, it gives CASSLEGLDSYEQYF.

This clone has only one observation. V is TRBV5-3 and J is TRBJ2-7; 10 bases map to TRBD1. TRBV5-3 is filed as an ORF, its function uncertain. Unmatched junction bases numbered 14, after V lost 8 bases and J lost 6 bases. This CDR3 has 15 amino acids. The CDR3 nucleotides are TGTGCCAGCAGCGGTTTAGGGACAGGGGATGGCGAGCAGTACTTC. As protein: CASSGLGTGDGEQYF.

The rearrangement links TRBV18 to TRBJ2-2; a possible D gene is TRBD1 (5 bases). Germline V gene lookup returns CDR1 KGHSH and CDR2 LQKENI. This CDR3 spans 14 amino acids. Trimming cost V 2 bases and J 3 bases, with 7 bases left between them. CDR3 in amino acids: CASSPDSYTGELFF. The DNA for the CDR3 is TGTGCCAGCTCACCAGACAGCTACACCGGGGAGCTGTTTTTT.